What follows describes a single TCR beta chain. Assay: immunoSEQ multiplex PCR; the TCRdb copy retains only in-frame clones and omits some. The profile covers 65,000 or so clones, with approximately 90% appearing a single time and roughly a tenth taken by the ten largest. Germline lookup yields CDR1 MRHNA and CDR2 SNTAGT. Deletions cut 6 bases from V and 7 bases from J, with 16 bases between. This CDR3 contains 14 residues. The data originate from a study of blood T cell repertoires in COVID-19. Study context: T cells, B-cell-depleted T cells, or PBMCs supplied cDNA or gDNA.

This chain connects TRBV6-4 to TRBJ2-1; D perhaps matches TRBD1 (5 bases). The receptor was derived from a human donor with acute or convalescent COVID-19. The donor label of this sample is uncertain. Sequencing used peripheral blood. CDR3 nucleotides: TGTGCCAGCAGGGCCACCGAGACAGTTAATGAGCAGTTCTTC. It is translated as CASRATETVNEQFF.